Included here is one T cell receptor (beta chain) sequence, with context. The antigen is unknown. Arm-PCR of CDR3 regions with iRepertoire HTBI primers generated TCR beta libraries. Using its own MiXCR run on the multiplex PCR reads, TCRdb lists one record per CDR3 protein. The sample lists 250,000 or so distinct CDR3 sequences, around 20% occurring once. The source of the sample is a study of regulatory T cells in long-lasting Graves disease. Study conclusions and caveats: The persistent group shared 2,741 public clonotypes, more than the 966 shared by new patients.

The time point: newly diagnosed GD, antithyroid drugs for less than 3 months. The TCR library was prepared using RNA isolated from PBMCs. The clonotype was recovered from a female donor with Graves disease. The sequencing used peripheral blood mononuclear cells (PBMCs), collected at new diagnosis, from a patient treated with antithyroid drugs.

Written as DNA, the CDR3 is TGTGCCAGTAGTACAGGGGGCGCGTCTGAAGCTTTCTTT. It encodes CASSTGGASEAFF. The chain has TRBV19 and TRBJ1-1; TRBD1 matches 8 bases. V lost 4 bases, J lost 6 bases, and 4 bases stayed unmatched. CDR1 and CDR2 (germline): LNHDA, SQIVND (reference sequence). The CDR3 contains 13 residues.